The rows below give T cell receptor beta chains drawn from one sample of a study of response to subunit inactivated influenza vaccine. TCRdb independently ran MiXCR on the RT-PCR reads; one entry per CDR3 protein. The sample carries fewer than 600,000 distinct CDR3 sequences, approximately 7.7% recorded once. The input for sequencing was PBMCs from blood, taken about 23 months after vaccination. The receptor source for this set is a man aged 45-69 years who received an inactivated influenza vaccine. Both conserved end residues are part of each CDR3. The D gene is left open where the match is weak. The listing skips clone size in some rows; elsewhere it reads once, few, many or a size class.

d_call j_call clone_size v_call cdr3_aa cdr3_nt
. TRBJ2-7 . TRBV24-1 CATGHGSSYEQYF TGTGCCACCGGACATGGATCCTCCTACGAGCAGTACTTC
. TRBJ2-3 . TRBV5-5 CARSLGLSNTQYF TGTGCCAGGAGCCTGGGGCTGTCCAATACGCAGTATTTT
. TRBJ2-1 few TRBV20-1 CSASRLGAGDNEQFF TGCAGTGCCTCTCGCCTGGGAGCTGGGGACAATGAGCAGTTCTTC
TRBD2 TRBJ2-5 . TRBV6-1 CASIPGGGYQETQYF TGTGCCAGCATTCCTGGCGGGGGGTACCAAGAGACCCAGTACTTC
TRBD1 TRBJ1-2 few TRBV18 CASSQGQDYGYTF TGTGCCAGCTCACAAGGACAGGACTATGGCTACACCTTC
. TRBJ2-3 . TRBV5-1 CASSLDGGEADTQYF TGCGCCAGCAGCTTGGACGGCGGCGAGGCAGATACGCAGTATTTT
TRBD1 TRBJ2-1 few TRBV28 CASSLLGQGDNNEQFF TGTGCCAGCAGTTTACTGGGACAGGGGGACAACAATGAGCAGTTCTTC
. TRBJ2-1 few TRBV7-2 CASGIGSYNEQFF TGTGCCAGTGGGATCGGCTCCTACAATGAGCAGTTCTTC
TRBD2 TRBJ2-1 many TRBV2 CASGSGLAGGRNEQFF TGTGCCAGCGGATCGGGACTAGCGGGGGGGCGGAATGAGCAGTTCTTC
. TRBJ2-7 few TRBV6-1 CASSQRPLGSRYEQYF TGTGCCAGCAGCCAAAGACCCCTGGGCAGTCGATACGAGCAGTACTTC
. TRBJ1-3 many TRBV6-5 CASSYRVSGNTIYF TGTGCCAGCAGTTACCGGGTCTCTGGAAACACCATATATTTT
. TRBJ1-1 few TRBV20-1 CSAYSSGNTEAFF TGCAGTGCTTACAGCTCCGGGAACACTGAAGCTTTCTTT
TRBD2 TRBJ2-1 many TRBV4-1 CASSQAFGGSSYNEQFF TGCGCCAGCAGCCAAGCTTTTGGCGGGAGCTCCTACAATGAGCAGTTCTTC
TRBD2 TRBJ2-7 . TRBV24-1 CATSDPGRGAYEQYF TGTGCCACCAGTGACCCCGGGAGGGGGGCTTACGAGCAGTACTTC
. TRBJ2-7 few TRBV10-3 CAISESTLYYEQYF TGTGCCATCAGTGAGTCGACCTTGTACTACGAGCAGTACTTC
. TRBJ1-1 many TRBV5-5 CASSLVGPTEAFF TGTGCCAGCAGCTTAGTAGGCCCCACTGAAGCTTTCTTT
TRBD1 TRBJ1-5 few TRBV15 CATSRTGVAQPQHF TGTGCCACCAGCAGGACAGGGGTGGCTCAGCCCCAGCATTTT
. TRBJ2-7 many TRBV12-3/TRBV12-4 CASSLRAGSFYEQYF TGTGCCAGCAGTTTGAGGGCTGGATCTTTCTACGAGCAGTACTTC
. TRBJ2-2 few TRBV24-1 CATSVESWTGELFF TGTGCCACCAGTGTGGAGAGTTGGACCGGGGAGCTGTTTTTT
TRBD1 TRBJ2-7 few TRBV3-1 CASSPGQSNHEQYF TGTGCCAGCAGCCCGGGACAGTCGAACCACGAGCAGTACTTC
TRBD1 TRBJ2-3 few TRBV28 CASAGGPSTDTQYF TGTGCCAGCGCAGGGGGCCCAAGCACAGATACGCAGTATTTT
. TRBJ1-2 many TRBV5-1 CASSAGTENYGYTF TGCGCCAGCAGCGCAGGGACGGAGAACTATGGCTACACCTTC
. TRBJ2-3 few TRBV7-2 CASSPLMGGSTDTQYF TGTGCCAGCAGCCCTTTGATGGGCGGGTCCACAGATACGCAGTATTTT
TRBD1 TRBJ2-1 many TRBV6-2/TRBV6-3 CASSLPDRVRFRQFF TGTGCCAGCAGTCTTCCTGACAGGGTTCGTTTCAGGCAGTTCTTC
TRBD2 TRBJ2-3 few TRBV3-1 CASSQGIKAGGFTDTQYF TGTGCCAGCAGCCAAGGAATTAAAGCGGGAGGATTCACAGATACGCAGTATTTT
. TRBJ2-2 . TRBV28 CASSLTQNTGELFF TGTGCCAGCAGTTTAACCCAGAACACCGGGGAGCTGTTTTTT
TRBD2 TRBJ2-1 few TRBV5-6 CASSFGLVGNEQFF TGTGCCAGCAGCTTCGGACTAGTCGGTAATGAGCAGTTCTTC
. TRBJ2-2 few TRBV7-2 CASSIYTGELFF TGTGCCAGCAGTATCTACACCGGGGAGCTGTTTTTT
TRBD1 TRBJ2-5 many TRBV18 CASSPGQGGTQYF TGTGCCAGCTCACCGGGACAGGGCGGGACCCAGTACTTC
. TRBJ1-6 few TRBV4-1 CASSNRDTLKPLHF TGCGCCAGCAGCAACCGGGACACCCTGAAACCCCTCCACTTT
TRBD1 TRBJ2-7 few TRBV5-1 CASSLVTGGIYEQYF TGCGCCAGCAGCTTGGTGACAGGGGGCATTTACGAGCAGTACTTC
. TRBJ1-4 . TRBV7-9 CASSPEVGGEKLFF TGTGCCAGCAGCCCGGAGGTGGGAGGTGAAAAACTGTTTTTT
. TRBJ1-2 . TRBV4-1 CASSQDLQGRTF TGCGCCAGCAGCCAAGATCTCCAGGGCCGCACCTTC